Listed below are T cell receptor beta chains from one sample, sequenced in a study of Ad26.COV2.S vaccination and SARS-CoV-2 variants. Clones were read by immunoSEQ multiplex PCR, and TCRdb kept only the in-frame ones, dropping some. The sample has 300,000 to 350,000 clones, 70% to 90% seen once. The input for sequencing was peripheral blood, taken in a trial of Ad26.COV2.S vaccine versus placebo. Every receptor here comes from a person between 18 and 65 years old who received the Ad26.COV2.S COVID-19 vaccine or a placebo. Each CDR3 is given with its conserved first and last residue. Fields, in order: CDR3 DNA, CDR3 protein, D gene, J gene, clone size, V gene. A D gene is named only where the DNA matches it firmly. Rows give clone size only sometimes, using once, few, many, or a class for an expanded clone.

TGTGCCAGCAGCTTCGCGGGGGGCTACAATGAGCAGTTCTTC | CASSFAGGYNEQFF | TRBD2 | TRBJ2-1 | once | TRBV7-2
TGTGCCAGCAGTCCACAGATATCTGGAAACACCATATATTTT | CASSPQISGNTIYF | - | TRBJ1-3 | few | TRBV6-6
TGTGCCAGCAACGCCCGGGGACAGCCCCAGCATTTT | CASNARGQPQHF | - | TRBJ1-5 | - | TRBV5-4
TGTGCCACCAGCAGAGCAGGACCACCTAGCACAGATACGCAGTATTTT | CATSRAGPPSTDTQYF | - | TRBJ2-3 | - | TRBV15
TGTGCCAGCAGTGAGTACAGGGTCAACACCGGGGAGCTGTTTTTT | CASSEYRVNTGELFF | - | TRBJ2-2 | few | TRBV2
TGCAGCGTTGAAATTTGGGGGGGTCGCACAGATACGCAGTATTTT | CSVEIWGGRTDTQYF | TRBD2 | TRBJ2-3 | - | TRBV29-1
TGTGCCAGCAGCTTAGGTGCAGGGGGAGAGACCCAGTACTTC | CASSLGAGGETQYF | TRBD1 | TRBJ2-5 | - | TRBV5-4
TGTGCCAGCTCACCACTGGGCCCCGCTCGAACCGGGGGGGCCTCAGAGACCCAGTACTTC | CASSPLGPARTGGASETQYF | TRBD2 | TRBJ2-5 | - | TRBV18
TGTGCCATCAGTGAAGGGCAAGGGAATCCCCTCTATGGCTACACCTTC | CAISEGQGNPLYGYTF | - | TRBJ1-2 | - | TRBV10-3
TGTGCCAGCAGCCATCTGGACAGGGGGTACAATGAGCAGTTCTTC | CASSHLDRGYNEQFF | TRBD1 | TRBJ2-1 | once | TRBV3-1/TRBV3-2
TGTGCCAGCAGCCCACGGGTAGCCAAAAACATTCAGTACTTC | CASSPRVAKNIQYF | - | TRBJ2-4 | - | TRBV7-2
TGTGCCAGCAGTTTTGGAGGTAACACTGAAGCTTTCTTT | CASSFGGNTEAFF | - | TRBJ1-1 | - | TRBV12-3/TRBV12-4
TGTGCCACCAGCAAGACCCCACAGCCCCAAGAGACCCAGTACTTC | CATSKTPQPQETQYF | - | TRBJ2-5 | - | TRBV15
TGTGCCAGCAACTACGGGACAGCTAATAATTCACCCCTCCACTTT | CASNYGTANNSPLHF | TRBD1 | TRBJ1-6 | - | TRBV6-5
TGTGCCAGCAGCCCCCAACGGTCCACTGAAGCTTTCTTT | CASSPQRSTEAFF | - | TRBJ1-1 | - | TRBV6-6
TGTGCCAGTAGTCAGACAGGGGGATCGAATCAGCCCCAGCATTTT | CASSQTGGSNQPQHF | TRBD1 | TRBJ1-5 | - | TRBV19
TGTGCCAGCAGTGAGATCTACACCTCCTACAATGAGCAGTTCTTC | CASSEIYTSYNEQFF | - | TRBJ2-1 | - | TRBV6-1
TGTGCCAGCAGCGTAAAAGGGGCAGGATCACCCCTCCACTTT | CASSVKGAGSPLHF | - | TRBJ1-6 | few | TRBV9
TGTGCCAGCAGCCGGCTTAGCGGGCAAGAGACCCAGTACTTC | CASSRLSGQETQYF | TRBD2 | TRBJ2-5 | - | TRBV3-1/TRBV3-2
TGTGCCAGCTCAAGGACAGGGGTGAACACTGAAGCTTTCTTT | CASSRTGVNTEAFF | TRBD1 | TRBJ1-1 | - | TRBV18
TGCGCCAGCAGCTTGGCCGGAGTCAGTCAAGGGGAAAAACTGTTTTTT | CASSLAGVSQGEKLFF | - | TRBJ1-4 | - | TRBV5-1
TGTGCCAGCAGTAAAAGACAGGCTTACACTGAAGCTTTCTTT | CASSKRQAYTEAFF | - | TRBJ1-1 | - | TRBV2
TGTGCCAGCAGCGGGGGAGGGCCCCCAAAAGAACTGTTTTTT | CASSGGGPPKELFF | - | TRBJ1-4 | - | TRBV11-2
TGTGCCAGCAGCCAAGACGGGGGGTTCTACAATGAGCAGTTCTTC | CASSQDGGFYNEQFF | TRBD2 | TRBJ2-1 | - | TRBV3-1/TRBV3-2
TGTGCCAGCAGTGAACAGGGAGGGGCCAACGTCCTGACTTTC | CASSEQGGANVLTF | - | TRBJ2-6 | once | TRBV6-4